The present T cell receptor (beta chain) was sequenced within a study of blood T cell repertoires in COVID-19. In the study overall: Italy, Spain and the United States were the sources of the convalescent and acute COVID-19 samples. PBMCs, B-cell-depleted T cells, or T cells were the source of the cDNA or gDNA that made up the material.

Per the study methods: Estimation of nucleated cell counts relied on the amplification of reference gene primers. Profiled with immunoSEQ multiplex PCR; TCRdb holds only in-frame clones, not every one. D and trimming come from the DNA, and the V and J calls and clone size come from that table. The sample holds about 190,000 clones, about 88% seen once. Participant-reported clinical history was the basis for cohort assignment. This CDR3 region has 12 residues. The germline V gene has CDR1 SQVTM and CDR2 ANQGSEA. V was cut by 4 bases and J by 2 bases, with 6 bases left in between. V is TRBV29-1 and J is TRBJ2-1; D uncertain. Specimen: PBMCs or T cells enriched from blood (not recorded which). This clonotype was obtained from a woman in her twenties or thirties who had recovered from COVID-19. The CDR3 loop is CSVAPAYNEQFF. As DNA, the CDR3 is TGCAGCGTTGCCCCAGCCTACAATGAGCAGTTCTTC.